This passage covers 18 T cell receptor beta chains from one sample sequenced in a study of immune evolution from preneoplasia to lung adenocarcinoma (dated by TCRdb to the early 2020s). Receptor libraries were prepared by the immunoSEQ multiplex PCR assay. The source is immuneACCESS, and TCRdb retained only in-frame sequences with V and J called. Part of the clones is not carried over; for the studies checked, unresolved V genes explain less than half of this, and the remainder is unexplained. The sample table shows 15,000 to 20,000 clones, and around 88% are seen once. The ten largest clones add up to roughly 2.6% of the sample. Sequencing input: FFPE invasive lung adenocarcinoma tissue. According to the study, the label for this sample's cell subset or site signals: frankly invasive lung adenocarcinoma (ADC). The receptors derive from a person aged 65-85 years with invasive lung adenocarcinoma.

The CDR3 sequence: CAWSSRVGGAFF. CDR3 nucleotide sequence: TGTGCCTGGAGTTCGAGGGTTGGAGGAGCTTTCTTT. The genes are TRBV30 and TRBJ1-1, with unresolved D. Germline loops: CDR1 GTSNPN, CDR2 SVGIG (reference sequence). V was shortened by 2 bases and J by 10 bases, with 14 bases between the two germline ends. The CDR3 length is 12 residues. The full variable domain, rest sourced from reference TRBV30 and TRBJ1-1, is SQTIHQWPATLVQPVGSPLSLECTVEGTSNPNLYWYRQAAGRGLQLLFYSVGIGQISSEVPQNLSASRPQDRQFILSSKKLLLSDSGFYLCAWSSRVGGAFFGQGTRLTVV.

V is TRBV6-1 and J is TRBJ2-6, with a possible D match to TRBD2 (6 bases). The CDR3 length is 17 residues. Germline CDR1 reads MNHNS; CDR2 reads SASEGT. The V gene lost 2 bases and the J gene lost 0 bases, with 11 bases spanning the gap. The CDR3 nucleotides read TGTGCCAGCAGTGAAAGGGGAGGACTCTCTGGGGCCAACGTCCTGACTTTC. Its protein product is CASSERGGLSGANVLTF.

This clone has more than one count but fewer than ten. The chain uses TRBV7-3 and TRBJ2-1, with TRBD2 matching over 10 bases. The J segment lost 10 bases and the V segment lost 0 bases, leaving 3 bases of the junction unmatched. The germline V gene encodes CDR1 SGHTA and CDR2 FQGTGA. This CDR3 region has 14 residues. CDR3 sequence (DNA): TGTGCCAGCAGCTTAACAGGGACTAGCGTCGAGCAGTTCTTC. Translated: CASSLTGTSVEQFF.

The V and J genes are TRBV2 and TRBJ1-2, with D possibly being TRBD1 (6 bases). Germline CDR1 SNHLY, CDR2 FYNNEI. Trimming pared 4 bases from V and 0 bases from J, leaving 9 bases between. CDR3 size: 14 residues. The CDR3 is CASSADSTNYGYTF. The CDR3, as DNA: TGTGCCAGCAGTGCGGACAGTACTAACTATGGCTACACCTTC.

The CDR3 reads CAWSVVGAETQYF. CDR3 nucleotides: TGTGCCTGGAGTGTCGTTGGTGCTGAGACCCAGTACTTC. This sequence joins TRBV30 and TRBJ2-5; D gene ambiguous. V was shortened by 0 bases and J by 5 bases, with 10 bases between the two germline ends. The CDR3 length is 13 residues. The germline CDR1 and CDR2 sequences are GTSNPN and SVGIG (reference sequence).

Only one count was recorded for this clone. V is TRBV6-6 and J is TRBJ2-7; D is uncertain. V lost 5 bases and J lost 3, with 5 bases in between. Germline lookup yields CDR1 MNHNY and CDR2 SVGAGI (reference sequence). The CDR3 totals 11 residues. As DNA, the CDR3 is TGTGCCAGCAGTGTTTTCTACGAGCAGTACTTC. Translated, it gives CASSVFYEQYF.

This chain connects TRBV19 to TRBJ1-1, with D unclear. Trimming removed 4 bases at V and 0 bases at J, with 6 bases between. From germline, CDR1 is LNHDA and CDR2 SQIVND (reference sequence). This CDR3 spans 13 amino acids. CDR3 sequence (DNA): TGTGCCAGTAGTACGACACTGAACACTGAAGCTTTCTTT. Protein: CASSTTLNTEAFF. Supplemented by reference TRBV19 and TRBJ1-1, the full variable domain reads DGGITQSPKYLFRKEGQNVTLSCEQNLNHDAMYWYRQDPGQGLRLIYYSQIVNDFQKGDIAEGYSVSREKKESFPLTVTSAQKNPTAFYLCASSTTLNTEAFFGQGTRLTVV.

The chain has TRBV19 and TRBJ1-5, with D maybe TRBD1 (6 bases). This CDR3 region has 12 residues. CDR1 is LNHDA and CDR2 is SQIVND in the germline V gene (reference sequence). Trimming stripped 5 bases from V and 10 bases from J, with 12 bases between. CDR3 DNA sequence: TGTGCCAGTAGTCCGGGGGGGCCCCCCCAGCATTTT. It yields the protein CASSPGGPPQHF.

The V call is TRBV13, the J call TRBJ2-7; TRBD2 matches at 11 bases. Germline V gene data show CDR1 as PRHDT and CDR2 as FYEKMQ (reference sequence). V shed 8 bases, J shed 3 bases, and the junction held 0 bases outside the gene matches. The CDR3 has 12 amino acids. This chain's CDR3 is CASGTSGYEQYF. The CDR3 DNA follows: TGTGCCAGCGGGACTAGCGGCTACGAGCAGTACTTC.

This chain uses TRBV14 with TRBJ1-6; tentative D call: TRBD1 (5 bases). The CDR3 contains 15 residues. Germline values: CDR1 SGHDN, CDR2 FVKESK. Trimming took off 0 bases at V and 8 bases at J, with 11 bases between the two ends. CDR3 sequence reads: CASSQDQIQDSPLHF. As DNA, the CDR3 is TGTGCCAGCAGCCAAGATCAAATACAGGATTCACCCCTCCACTTT.

The chain has TRBV14 and TRBJ2-1, with TRBD2 matching over 10 bases. Looked up from germline, CDR1 is SGHDN and CDR2 is FVKESK. This CDR3 has 15 amino acids. Trimming took 4 bases from V and 4 from J; bases not matched to a gene: 4. CDR3 in amino acids: CASSRGLALYNEQFF. CDR3 sequence (DNA): TGTGCCAGCAGCCGGGGACTAGCGTTATACAATGAGCAGTTCTTC. Full variable domain (rest looked up from reference TRBV14 and TRBJ2-1): EAGVTQFPSHSVIEKGQTVTLRCDPISGHDNLYWYRRVMGKEIKFLLHFVKESKQDESGMPNNRFLAERTGGTYSTLKVQPAELEDSGVYFCASSRGLALYNEQFFGPGTRLTVL.

J is TRBJ2-1 and V is TRBV5-6; 8 bases are shared with TRBD2. Germline V gives CDR1 SGHDT, CDR2 YYEEEE. The CDR3 loop spans 18 amino acids. V was pared by 4 bases and J by 0 bases, with 12 bases of the junction left unmatched. The CDR3: CASSPEVQRESSYNEQFF. The CDR3 DNA is TGTGCCAGCAGCCCCGAGGTACAGCGGGAGAGCTCCTACAATGAGCAGTTCTTC. Combining the CDR3 with reference TRBV5-6 and TRBJ2-1 gives the whole variable domain DAGVTQSPTHLIKTRGQQVTLRCSPKSGHDTVSWYQQALGQGPQFIFQYYEEEERQRGNFPDRFSGHQFPNYSSELNVNALLLGDSALYLCASSPEVQRESSYNEQFFGPGTRLTVL.

The CDR3 here is CASSKTGGVVYNEQFF. CDR3 sequence (DNA): TGCGCCAGCAGCAAGACAGGGGGCGTGGTCTACAATGAGCAGTTCTTC. V gene TRBV5-1 combines with J gene TRBJ2-1; 10 bases agree with TRBD1. Unmatched junction bases numbered 7, after V lost 4 bases and J lost 3 bases. Germline assignment: CDR1 SGHRS and CDR2 YFSETQ. The CDR3 sequence is 16 residues long.

The chain uses TRBV30 and TRBJ1-5, with D perhaps matching TRBD1 (6 bases). V was shortened by 5 bases and J by 2 bases, with 13 bases between the two germline ends. This CDR3 contains 14 residues. The V gene's germline CDR1 is GTSNPN and CDR2 SVGIG (reference sequence). CDR3 amino acids: CAWEPGAGNQPQHF. The DNA for the CDR3 is TGTGCCTGGGAGCCGGGGGCCGGCAATCAGCCCCAGCATTTT.

This chain links TRBV13 with TRBJ1-1, with 8 bases identical to TRBD1. CDR1 and CDR2 from the germline V gene are PRHDT and FYEKMQ (reference sequence). Losses at the gene ends were 5 bases for V and 7 bases for J; bases not matched to a gene: 9. The CDR3 sequence is 14 residues long. The chain's CDR3 is CASSARTGNDEAFF. The CDR3 nucleotides are TGTGCCAGCAGCGCGCGGACAGGGAACGATGAAGCTTTCTTT.

The rearrangement links TRBV5-8 to TRBJ2-5; 7 positions match TRBD1. The V segment lost 4 bases and the J segment 1 base; nucleotides outside the gene matches: 7. Germline V gives CDR1 SGHTS, CDR2 YDEGEE. The CDR3 extends over 15 amino acids. CDR3 bases: TGTGCCAGCAGCCCCCTGGGACAGATCCAAGAGACCCAGTACTTC. Its protein product is CASSPLGQIQETQYF.

This clone turned up a few times. The chain combines TRBV18 with TRBJ2-7; 11 nucleotides agree with TRBD1. Germline-derived CDR1 and CDR2 are KGHSH and LQKENI. This CDR3 region has 15 residues. The trim removed 5 bases at V and 2 bases at J, leaving 5 bases unmatched. The CDR3 sequence: CASSNRDRGTYEQYF. Written as DNA, the CDR3 is TGTGCCAGCTCAAACCGGGACAGGGGGACCTACGAGCAGTACTTC.

The chain recombines TRBV28 with TRBJ1-2; TRBD1 matches at 12 bases. The junction had 7 bases not matched to a gene; V was cut back by 6 bases and J by 5 bases. Looked up from germline, CDR1 is MDHEN and CDR2 is SYDVKM. This CDR3 is built from 15 residues. Here the CDR3 reads CASRLGTGGKYGYTF. The CDR3, as DNA: TGTGCCAGCAGACTCGGGACAGGGGGCAAGTATGGCTACACCTTC.